The clone carrying this T cell receptor (beta chain) has at least ten counts. This sample was included in a study of CD8+CD57+ T cells in acquired aplastic anemia. The V gene's germline CDR1 is LNHDA and CDR2 SQIVND (reference sequence). This CDR3 has 14 residues. After removal of 4 bases from V and 10 bases from J, the junction contained 6 bases not matched to a gene. The use of genomic DNA as template underpinned the TCR beta VDJ and CDR3 profiling. TCRdb re-called the reads through MiXCR, storing one row per CDR3 protein. The sample lists some 150,000 distinct CDR3 sequences, around two fifths occurring once.

This rearrangement joins TRBV19 to TRBJ1-6, with TRBD1 matching 8 bases. Input material: sorted CD4+, CD8+, or CD8+CD57+ T cells (not recorded which) from PBMCs. The TCR comes from a human donor in good health, serving as a control. In DNA form, the CDR3 reads TGTGCCAGTAGTAACAGGGGGTCGCAATCACCCCTCCACTTT. It codes for CASSNRGSQSPLHF.